The present T cell receptor (beta chain) was sequenced within a study of T cell responses to AZD1222 COVID-19 vaccine. Generated by immunoSEQ multiplex PCR, the TCRdb table keeps only in-frame clones and is missing some. The table has 120,000 to 150,000 clones, roughly nine tenths seen once. Germline V lookup: CDR1 MGHRA, CDR2 YSYEKL. This CDR3 comprises 22 residues. The V and J ends lost 0 bases and 0 bases, in that order; junction bases with no gene match: 17. This TCR was sampled from an adult in good health. The input for sequencing was peripheral blood, taken on day 0 of AZD1222 vaccination. The chain couples TRBV4-1 to TRBJ1-5; 10 nucleotides match TRBD1. CDR3 DNA: TGCGCCAGCAGCCAAGATCGGGACAGGGGTATCAGTGGAGTAAATAGCAATCAGCCCCAGCATTTT. It codes for CASSQDRDRGISGVNSNQPQHF.